The 18 T cell receptor beta chains presented below share a single source sample, sequenced in a study of cytomegalovirus exposure and HLA in healthy donors. Clones were sequenced by immunoSEQ multiplex PCR, and TCRdb holds only the in-frame ones, with some missing. The table lists 100,000 to 120,000 clones, around 85% of them singletons, with around 3% in the top ten. Specimen: PBMCs. Source of these receptors: a young woman in good health and CMV-seronegative.

The chain carries TRBV7-9 and TRBJ2-5; perhaps TRBD2 as D (5 bases). With 5 bases removed from V and 0 bases from J, the gap between germline ends came to 13 bases. The CDR3 is 15 amino acids. Looked up from germline, CDR1 is SEHNR and CDR2 is FQNEAQ (reference sequence). The CDR3 region has the DNA TGTGCCAGCAGCCGGGCCCGAGGGTACCAAGAGACCCAGTACTTC. Translation: CASSRARGYQETQYF.

The chain recombines TRBV25-1 with TRBJ2-3; 15 bases map to TRBD2. The CDR3 extends over 17 amino acids. The junction had 2 bases not matched to a gene; V was cut back by 4 bases and J by 0 bases. Germline lookup yields CDR1 MGHDK and CDR2 SYGVNS. The CDR3 nucleotides are TGTGCCAGCAGTGGGGGGACTAGCGGGGGGAGCACAGATACGCAGTATTTT. Translating it yields CASSGGTSGGSTDTQYF. Drawing the rest from reference TRBV25-1 and TRBJ2-3, the complete variable domain is EADIYQTPRYLVIGTGKKITLECSQTMGHDKMYWYQQDPGMELHLIHYSYGVNSTEKGDLSSESTVSRIRTEHFPLTLESARPSHTSQYLCASSGGTSGGSTDTQYFGPGTRLTVL.

The genes are TRBV6-1 and TRBJ1-1; 7 bases map to TRBD1. The CDR3 consists of 14 residues. V lost 6 bases, J lost 3 bases, and 7 bases stayed unmatched. CDR1 and CDR2 (germline): MNHNS, SASEGT. The CDR3 loop is CASRDRVRDTEAFF. The CDR3 DNA reads as TGTGCCAGCAGAGACAGGGTCAGGGACACTGAAGCTTTCTTT.

V gene TRBV7-2 combines with J gene TRBJ2-7; a possible D gene is TRBD2 (5 bases). The V gene lost 1 base and the J gene lost 4 bases, with 8 bases spanning the gap. The CDR3 totals 13 residues. CDR1 is SGHTA, CDR2 FQGNSA, per germline. The CDR3 nucleotides are TGTGCCAGCAGCTTAGTGCCGGGATACGAGCAGTACTTC. It specifies CASSLVPGYEQYF.

This rearrangement joins TRBV4-2 to TRBJ1-3; D not certain. This CDR3 comprises 15 residues. In germline, CDR1 is LGHNA, CDR2 YNFKEQ. The V end was cut by 0 bases, the J end by 0 bases, with 6 bases between. Here the CDR3 reads CASSQDYTSGNTIYF. In nucleotides, the CDR3 is TGTGCCAGCAGCCAAGATTACACCTCTGGAAACACCATATATTTT.

This sequence joins TRBV19 and TRBJ1-5; D not resolved. This CDR3 comprises 15 residues. Germline V gene sequence: CDR1 LNHDA, CDR2 SQIVND (reference sequence). The ends were cut back, 1 base at V and 0 bases at J, with 7 bases in the middle. The CDR3 DNA reads TGTGCCAGTAGTATAGTACAGAATAGCAATCAGCCCCAGCATTTT. Its protein product is CASSIVQNSNQPQHF.

The chain carries TRBV27 and TRBJ2-7, with 14 positions matching TRBD2. In germline, CDR1 is MNHEY, CDR2 SMNVEV (reference sequence). After removal of 6 bases from V and 0 bases from J, the junction contained 19 bases not matched to a gene. CDR3 length: 21 residues. In DNA form, the CDR3 reads TGTGCCAGCAGGACCCGACTCCCGGGACTAGCGGGGGATCCTATCTCCTACGAGCAGTACTTC. It is translated as CASRTRLPGLAGDPISYEQYF.

This chain links TRBV9 with TRBJ1-5; a possible D gene is TRBD1 (5 bases). Trimming took 0 bases from V and 5 from J, leaving 9 bases between them. Germline V gene data show CDR1 as SGDLS and CDR2 as YYNGEE. The CDR3 contains 14 residues. The chain's CDR3 is CASSVGGGDQPQHF. In DNA form, the CDR3 reads TGTGCCAGCAGCGTAGGCGGGGGTGATCAGCCCCAGCATTTT.

V gene TRBV27 combines with J gene TRBJ1-1, with TRBD1 as a possible D gene (5 bases). The V gene lost 6 bases and the J gene lost 5 bases, with 16 bases spanning the gap. The V gene's germline CDR1 is MNHEY and CDR2 SMNVEV (reference sequence). The CDR3 spans 14 residues. CDR3 nucleotide sequence: TGTGCCAGCAGCCACCCAGGGATATTTACTGAAGCTTTCTTT. Its translation is CASSHPGIFTEAFF.

This clone was observed once. The chain is built from TRBV27 and TRBJ2-7; D is unclear. With 4 bases removed from V and 0 bases from J, the gap between germline ends came to 10 bases. The CDR3 is 14 residues long. Germline V lookup: CDR1 MNHEY, CDR2 SMNVEV (reference sequence). This CDR3 is CASSSPSPSYEQYF. CDR3 coding DNA: TGTGCCAGCAGTTCTCCCAGTCCCTCCTACGAGCAGTACTTC.

The chain joins TRBV23-1 to TRBJ1-5; TRBD1 matches 7 bases. TRBV23-1 is classed as an ORF, of uncertain function. V dropped 10 bases and J dropped 4; count of bases not matched to a gene: 7. CDR3 length: 13 amino acids. The CDR3 sequence is CAKTDRANQPQHF. The CDR3 nucleotides are TGCGCCAAAACAGACAGGGCAAATCAGCCCCAGCATTTT.

This clone was recorded only once. The gene calls are TRBV2 and TRBJ2-3; tentative D call: TRBD2 (7 bases). The CDR3 runs 16 residues. Germline values: CDR1 SNHLY, CDR2 FYNNEI. The V gene lost 8 bases and the J gene lost 0 bases, with 18 bases spanning the gap. The CDR3 spells CASRRGAPSSTDTQYF. The DNA for the CDR3 is TGTGCCAGCCGCCGGGGGGCCCCCTCTAGCACAGATACGCAGTATTTT. Complete variable domain (other parts from reference TRBV2 and TRBJ2-3): EPEVTQTPSHQVTQMGQEVILRCVPISNHLYFYWYRQILGQKVEFLVSFYNNEISEKSEIFDDQFSVERPDGSNFTLKIRSTKLEDSAMYFCASRRGAPSSTDTQYFGPGTRLTVL.

This clone was recorded a few times. The chain combines TRBV4-1 with TRBJ1-4; 8 bases are a match to TRBD1. Germline assignment: CDR1 MGHRA and CDR2 YSYEKL. V dropped 0 bases and J dropped 6; count of bases not matched to a gene: 3. The length of the CDR3 is 15 residues. The CDR3 is CASSQETGDYEKLFF. The CDR3 bases are TGCGCCAGCAGCCAAGAGACAGGGGACTATGAAAAACTGTTTTTT.

The chain carries TRBV7-9 and TRBJ2-5; D is perhaps TRBD2 (5 bases). The CDR3 runs to 16 residues. The germline V and J ends were trimmed by 5 bases and 4 bases, with 20 bases remaining between them. Germline-derived CDR1 and CDR2 are SEHNR and FQNEAQ (reference sequence). CDR3 loop: CASSPRLGELGETQYF. Here the CDR3 DNA reads TGTGCCAGCAGCCCCCGTCTTGGGGAGCTTGGAGAGACCCAGTACTTC.

J is TRBJ1-2 and V is TRBV18, with D perhaps matching TRBD1 (6 bases). Trimming removed 6 bases from V and 5 bases from J, with 19 bases in between. This CDR3 is 15 amino acids long. Germline assignment: CDR1 KGHSH and CDR2 LQKENI. CDR3 sequence (DNA): TGTGCCAGCTCCCCCAGGACAGAAACCTATTATGGCTACACCTTC. Amino acids: CASSPRTETYYGYTF. Using reference TRBV18 and TRBJ1-2 for the parts outside the CDR3, the full variable domain is NAGVMQNPRHLVRRRGQEARLRCSPMKGHSHVYWYRQLPEEGLKFMVYLQKENIIDESGMPKERFSAEFPKEGPSILRIQQVVRGDSAAYFCASSPRTETYYGYTFGSGTRLTVV.

This clone was seen a single time. J is TRBJ2-1 and V is TRBV6-4, with 10 nucleotides matching TRBD1. Germline V gene data show CDR1 as MRHNA and CDR2 as SNTAGT. The CDR3 runs to 15 residues. V trimming: 3 bases; J trimming: 6 bases; junction bases outside the gene matches: 5. In nucleotides, the CDR3 is TGTGCCAGCAGTGAGGGGACAGGGGAAATCAATGAGCAGTTCTTC. Its translation is CASSEGTGEINEQFF.

V usage is TRBV5-1 and J usage is TRBJ1-1; TRBD1 matches 12 bases. Trimming cost V 3 bases and J 5 bases; bases outside gene matches: 8. Germline V CDR1 and CDR2: SGHRS, YFSETQ. The CDR3 is 16 residues long. The CDR3 DNA is TGCGCCAGCAGCTCCTCCGGGACAGGGGGCACTACTGAAGCTTTCTTT. This encodes CASSSSGTGGTTEAFF.

This clone has just one count. The CDR3 DNA reads TGCAGTGCTAGAGATCTTAAAGGCTACACCTTC. It translates to CSARDLKGYTF. The chain joins TRBV20-1 to TRBJ1-2; D remains ambiguous. The CDR3 consists of 11 residues. Germline CDR1 DFQATT, CDR2 SNEGSKA (reference sequence). Trimming took 0 bases from V and 8 from J, leaving 7 bases between them.